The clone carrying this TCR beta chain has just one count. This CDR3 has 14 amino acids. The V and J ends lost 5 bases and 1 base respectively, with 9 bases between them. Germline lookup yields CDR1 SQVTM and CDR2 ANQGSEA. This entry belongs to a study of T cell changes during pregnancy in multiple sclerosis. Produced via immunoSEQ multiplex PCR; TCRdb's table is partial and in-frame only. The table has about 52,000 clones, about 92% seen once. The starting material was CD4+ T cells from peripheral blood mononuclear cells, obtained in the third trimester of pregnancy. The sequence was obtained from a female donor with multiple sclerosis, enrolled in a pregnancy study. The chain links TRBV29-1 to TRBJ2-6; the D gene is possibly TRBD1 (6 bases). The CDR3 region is CSVSTGSGANVLTF. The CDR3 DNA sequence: TGCAGCGTTTCTACAGGGTCTGGGGCCAACGTCCTGACTTTC.